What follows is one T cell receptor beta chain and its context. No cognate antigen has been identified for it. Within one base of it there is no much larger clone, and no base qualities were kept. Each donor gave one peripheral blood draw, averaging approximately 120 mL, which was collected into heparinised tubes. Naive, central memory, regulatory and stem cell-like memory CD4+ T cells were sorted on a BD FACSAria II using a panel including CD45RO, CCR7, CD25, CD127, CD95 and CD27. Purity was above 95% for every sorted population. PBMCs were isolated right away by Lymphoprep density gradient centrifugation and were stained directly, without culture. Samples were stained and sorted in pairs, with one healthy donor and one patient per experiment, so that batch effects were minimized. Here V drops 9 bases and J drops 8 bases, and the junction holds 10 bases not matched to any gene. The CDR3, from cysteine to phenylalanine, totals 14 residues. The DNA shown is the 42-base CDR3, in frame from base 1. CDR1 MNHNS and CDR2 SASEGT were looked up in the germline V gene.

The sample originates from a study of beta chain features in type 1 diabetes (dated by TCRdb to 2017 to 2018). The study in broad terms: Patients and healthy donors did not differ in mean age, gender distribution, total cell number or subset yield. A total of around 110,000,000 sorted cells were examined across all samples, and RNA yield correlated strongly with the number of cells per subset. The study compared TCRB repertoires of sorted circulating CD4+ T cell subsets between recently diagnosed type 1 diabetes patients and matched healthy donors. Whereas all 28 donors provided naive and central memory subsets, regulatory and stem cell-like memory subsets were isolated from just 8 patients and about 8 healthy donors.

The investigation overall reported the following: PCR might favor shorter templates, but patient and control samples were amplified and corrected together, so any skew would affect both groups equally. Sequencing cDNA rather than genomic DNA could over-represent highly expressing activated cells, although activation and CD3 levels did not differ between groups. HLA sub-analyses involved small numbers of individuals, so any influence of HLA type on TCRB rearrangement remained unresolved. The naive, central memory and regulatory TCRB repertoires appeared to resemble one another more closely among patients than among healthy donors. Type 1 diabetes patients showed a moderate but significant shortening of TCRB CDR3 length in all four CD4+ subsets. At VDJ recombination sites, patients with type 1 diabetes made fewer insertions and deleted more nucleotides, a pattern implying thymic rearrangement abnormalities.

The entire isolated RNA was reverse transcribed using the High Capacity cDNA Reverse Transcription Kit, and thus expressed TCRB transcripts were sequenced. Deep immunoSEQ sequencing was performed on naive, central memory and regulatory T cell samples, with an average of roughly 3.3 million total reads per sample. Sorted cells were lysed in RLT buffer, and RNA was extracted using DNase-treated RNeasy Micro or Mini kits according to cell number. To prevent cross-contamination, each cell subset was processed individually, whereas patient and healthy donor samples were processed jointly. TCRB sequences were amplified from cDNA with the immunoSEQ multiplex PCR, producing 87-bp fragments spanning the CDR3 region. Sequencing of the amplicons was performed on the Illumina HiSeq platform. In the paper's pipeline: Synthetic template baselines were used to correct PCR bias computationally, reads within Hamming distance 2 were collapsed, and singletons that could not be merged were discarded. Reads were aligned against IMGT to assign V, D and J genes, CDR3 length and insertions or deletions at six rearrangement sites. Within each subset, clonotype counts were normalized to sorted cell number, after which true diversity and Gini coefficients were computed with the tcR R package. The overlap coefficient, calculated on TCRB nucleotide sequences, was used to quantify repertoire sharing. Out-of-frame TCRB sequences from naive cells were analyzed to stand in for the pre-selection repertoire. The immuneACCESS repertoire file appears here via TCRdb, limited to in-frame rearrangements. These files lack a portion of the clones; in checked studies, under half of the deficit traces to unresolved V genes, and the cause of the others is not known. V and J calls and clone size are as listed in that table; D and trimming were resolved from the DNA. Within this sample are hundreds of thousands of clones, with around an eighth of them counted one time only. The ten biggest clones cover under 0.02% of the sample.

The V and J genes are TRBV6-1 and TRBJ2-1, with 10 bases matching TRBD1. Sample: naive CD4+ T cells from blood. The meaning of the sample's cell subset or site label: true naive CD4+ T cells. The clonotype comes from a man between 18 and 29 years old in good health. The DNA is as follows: TGTGCCAGTCAGACCGGACAGGGGGTTGATGAGCAGTTCTTC. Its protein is CASQTGQGVDEQFF.